This T cell receptor beta chain emerged from a study of T cells in Graves' hyperthyroidism and ophthalmopathy. As for the study in general: The initial diagnosis was the point when peripheral blood was collected, ahead of any treatment.

Using RNA transcripts as the source, TCR beta CDR3 regions were amplified. The study used the HTBI primer set for a first-round RT-PCR of the TCR CDR3. MiXCR, run by TCRdb on the multiplex PCR reads, gives a single entry per CDR3 protein. This table holds 500,000 to 750,000 distinct CDR3 sequences, around 16% found once. This clonotype was recorded a few times. Newly diagnosed hyperthyroidism, duration under 2 months, in patients aged 18 to 65. The source of the PBMCs was 8 to 10 ml of fresh peripheral blood. Sequencing used blood. This receptor was identified in a woman aged 25 to 45 with Graves' hyperthyroidism.

The CDR3 DNA follows: TGTGCCAGCAGTGAAGGGGGTGGAATTCCCTACGAGCAGTACTTC. Its translation: CASSEGGGIPYEQYF. The chain recombines TRBV25-1 with TRBJ2-7; D possibly uses TRBD1 or TRBD2 (5 bases each). Trimming took 2 bases from V and 2 from J, leaving 13 bases between them. Per the germline V gene, CDR1 is MGHDK and CDR2 is SYGVNS. The CDR3 extends over 15 amino acids.